The clone carrying this T cell receptor beta chain was detected once. The sample comes from a study of control samples from healthy donors and cancer patients. Trimming cost V 3 bases and J 8 bases; bases outside gene matches: 6. This CDR3 spans 15 amino acids. Germline V gives CDR1 MNHNS, CDR2 SASEGT. Generated by immunoSEQ multiplex PCR, the TCRdb table keeps only in-frame clones and is missing some. The sample consists of approximately 230,000 clones, 82% of them appearing once. The origin of this receptor is a woman aged 60-70 years with lung cancer. This chain connects TRBV6-1 to TRBJ1-6, with 8 bases lining up with TRBD1. Sequencing input: PBMCs. The CDR3 region is CASSELDRAYSPLHF. CDR3 sequence (DNA): TGTGCCAGCAGTGAGCTGGACAGGGCCTATTCACCCCTCCACTTT.